A selection of T cell receptor beta chains follows, all from one sample in a study of shared clonotypes between healthy human individuals. Clones were sequenced by immunoSEQ multiplex PCR, and TCRdb holds only the in-frame ones, with some missing. This sample carries about 820,000 clones, around 92% of them seen once, and the ten largest clones take about 25%. The specimen was naive CD8+ T cells sorted from blood. The receptors were gathered from a man under 40 in good health. Each CDR3 is given with its conserved first and last residue. The order of the fields is J gene, V gene, D gene, clone size, CDR3 protein, CDR3 DNA. D genes are given only for firm matches. Size is omitted from some rows. Given values are once, few, many or a class for expanded clones.

TRBJ2-1,TRBV29-1,TRBD2,-,CSVKAGGLNEQFF,TGCAGCGTTAAAGCGGGAGGGCTAAATGAGCAGTTCTTC
TRBJ1-1,TRBV2,-,-,CASSEWVGEAFF,TGTGCCAGCAGTGAATGGGTGGGGGAAGCTTTCTTT
TRBJ1-2,TRBV27,-,-,CASSPLTTDDYYGYTF,TGTGCCAGCAGTCCCCTCACCACCGATGATTACTATGGCTACACCTTC
TRBJ2-3,TRBV29-1,-,-,CSIRLGARTDTQYF,TGCAGCATTAGGTTAGGGGCGAGAACAGATACGCAGTATTTT
TRBJ2-2,TRBV18,-,-,CASEVPPRVSTGELFF,TGTGCCAGCGAGGTACCACCGCGGGTTTCCACCGGGGAGCTGTTTTTT
TRBJ2-7,TRBV27,TRBD1,-,CASSGQGRIYEQYF,TGTGCCAGCTCAGGACAGGGGAGGATCTACGAGCAGTACTTC
TRBJ1-5,TRBV28,-,-,CATSRGGNQPQHF,TGTGCCACTTCAAGGGGAGGAAATCAGCCCCAGCATTTT
TRBJ1-2,TRBV5-6,TRBD1,-,CASTHMEGANGYTF,TGTGCCAGCACCCATATGGAGGGGGCTAATGGCTACACCTTC
TRBJ2-7,TRBV13,TRBD2,-,CASSPWTSGTSYEQYF,TGTGCCAGCAGCCCCTGGACTAGCGGGACCTCCTACGAGCAGTACTTC
TRBJ2-5,TRBV10-2,TRBD2,-,CASSAGTRGAQYF,TGCGCCAGCAGTGCTGGGACTAGAGGCGCCCAGTACTTC
TRBJ1-2,TRBV6-1,TRBD1,-,CASSEIQGEANYGYTF,TGTGCCAGCAGTGAAATACAGGGGGAGGCTAACTATGGCTACACCTTC
TRBJ2-5,TRBV13,TRBD1,-,CASSLTTGTQTQYF,TGTGCCAGCAGCCTAACGACAGGGACGCAGACCCAGTACTTC
TRBJ1-1,TRBV7-9,TRBD1,once,CAISKEDRGLNTEAFF,TGTGCCATTTCGAAAGAGGACAGGGGGCTGAACACTGAAGCTTTCTTT
TRBJ2-7,TRBV10-1,-,-,CASSGAGYEQYF,TGCGCCAGCAGTGGGGCAGGGTACGAGCAGTACTTC
TRBJ2-3,TRBV18,TRBD1,-,CASSPTVGDSGDTQYF,TGTGCCAGCTCACCAACCGTAGGGGACAGTGGAGATACGCAGTATTTT
TRBJ2-3,TRBV29-1,TRBD2,-,CSVTPSGRFSTDTQYF,TGCAGCGTTACCCCTAGCGGGAGGTTTAGCACAGATACGCAGTATTTT
TRBJ2-7,TRBV7-9,TRBD1,-,CASSPTEGDSYEQYF,TGTGCCAGCAGCCCTACCGAAGGGGACAGCTACGAGCAGTACTTC
TRBJ1-5,TRBV2,-,-,CASRSIPLQSNQPQHF,TGTGCCAGCCGTTCGATCCCCCTACAAAGCAATCAGCCCCAGCATTTT
TRBJ2-5,TRBV7-8,-,-,CASSLAGETQYF,TGTGCCAGCAGCTTAGCCGGAGAGACCCAGTACTTC
TRBJ1-4,TRBV6-5,TRBD1,-,CASTTGQLDEKLFF,TGTGCCAGCACCACGGGACAGTTGGATGAAAAACTGTTTTTT
TRBJ2-7,TRBV7-8,-,-,CASSFEGGLYEQYF,TGTGCCAGCAGCTTCGAGGGTGGCTTATACGAGCAGTACTTC
TRBJ2-5,TRBV9,TRBD2,-,CASSVATGGNQETQYF,TGTGCCAGCAGCGTAGCTACGGGAGGGAACCAAGAGACCCAGTACTTC
TRBJ2-3,TRBV5-4,-,-,CASSFDRDLTDTQYF,TGTGCCAGCAGCTTCGACCGCGACCTCACAGATACGCAGTATTTT
TRBJ2-1,TRBV27,-,-,CASRPHASSYNEQFF,TGTGCCAGCAGGCCCCACGCGAGCTCCTACAATGAGCAGTTCTTC
TRBJ1-2,TRBV5-5,-,-,CASSLPDGIYGYTF,TGTGCCAGCAGCTTGCCCGACGGAATATATGGCTACACCTTC
TRBJ2-7,TRBV5-1,-,-,CASSVYRASYEQYF,TGCGCCAGCAGCGTTTACAGGGCTAGCTACGAGCAGTACTTC
TRBJ2-5,TRBV4-1,TRBD2,-,CASSQETGGRETQYF,TGCGCCAGCAGCCAAGAAACGGGAGGTCGAGAGACCCAGTACTTC
TRBJ2-7,TRBV7-2,-,-,CASSLESTPKRSYEQYF,TGTGCCAGCAGCTTAGAGTCCACTCCAAAACGCTCCTACGAGCAGTACTTC
TRBJ2-5,TRBV4-1,-,-,CASSPNEETQYF,TGCGCCAGCAGCCCCAACGAAGAGACCCAGTACTTC
TRBJ2-2,TRBV2,TRBD2,-,CASDPGRGNTGELFF,TGTGCCAGCGATCCTGGGAGGGGCAACACCGGGGAGCTGTTTTTT
TRBJ2-7,TRBV9,-,-,CASSLYMGSSYEQYF,TGTGCCAGCAGCTTATACATGGGATCCTCCTACGAGCAGTACTTC